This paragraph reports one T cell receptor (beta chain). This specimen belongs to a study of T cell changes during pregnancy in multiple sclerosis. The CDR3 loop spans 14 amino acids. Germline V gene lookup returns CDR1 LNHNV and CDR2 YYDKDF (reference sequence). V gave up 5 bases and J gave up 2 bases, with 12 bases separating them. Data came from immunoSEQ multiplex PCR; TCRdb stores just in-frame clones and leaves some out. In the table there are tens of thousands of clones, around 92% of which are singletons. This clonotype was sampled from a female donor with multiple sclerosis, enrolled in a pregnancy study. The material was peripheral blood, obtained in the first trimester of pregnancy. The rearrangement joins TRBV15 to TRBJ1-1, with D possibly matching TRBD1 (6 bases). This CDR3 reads CATSPGVLNTEAFF. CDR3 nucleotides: TGTGCCACCAGCCCAGGGGTCCTAAACACTGAAGCTTTCTTT.